This T cell receptor beta chain was documented in a study of metastatic and nonmetastatic thyroid tumors. Looking at the study overall: Comparative analysis of repertoires was undertaken across blood and tumor or nodule tissue obtained from malignant and benign thyroid patients.

Authors' data handling: Clinicopathological groups differed in CDR3, with these differences serving to build a distant-metastasis classifier for papillary thyroid cancer. MiXCR reprocessed the PCR reads for TCRdb. TCRdb, not the authors, supplied the V and J calls. The repertoire consists of 30,000 to 45,000 clones, with 28% occurring once and the leading ten covering about 11%. Prior to thyroid surgery, none of the patients had received any treatment. The receptor comes from a male donor with papillary thyroid cancer or a benign thyroid nodule (not recorded which). Some clones in this sample may be carry-over from other donors' samples. Specimen: blood.

This CDR3 reads CASSEAGGTGGETQYF. DNA of the CDR3: TGTGCCAGCAGTGAAGCAGGCGGAACAGGAGGAGAGACCCAGTACTTC. The chain has TRBV6-1 and TRBJ2-5; the D call may be TRBD1 or TRBD2 (5 bases each). The V end was cut by 0 bases, the J end by 4 bases, with 15 bases between. CDR1 MNHNS and CDR2 SASEGT come from the germline V gene. The CDR3 has 16 amino acids.